This T cell receptor beta chain was identified during a study of cytomegalovirus exposure and HLA in healthy donors. A remark on this clone: The antigen is unknown.

Study findings and constraints: Despite most TCR sequences being rare, some public TCRs occurred in many donors.

13 Jbeta primers and 60 Vbeta primers were used for the PCR. Method: immunoSEQ multiplex PCR; TCRdb's copy keeps in-frame clones and lacks some. The data show about 150,000 clones, around 65% seen once. This receptor was obtained from a woman aged 25 to 39 in good health and CMV-seropositive. Sequencing input: PBMCs.

The CDR3 nucleotides read TGTGCCAGCAGCTTAGCGCCTTTTGCAGGGGGCACTGAAGCTTTCTTT. Amino acids: CASSLAPFAGGTEAFF. The chain has TRBV7-9 and TRBJ1-1; 7 bases fit TRBD1. The CDR3 is 16 residues long. The germline V gene has CDR1 SEHNR and CDR2 FQNEAQ (reference sequence). V was pared by 0 bases and J by 4 bases, with 8 bases of the junction left unmatched.